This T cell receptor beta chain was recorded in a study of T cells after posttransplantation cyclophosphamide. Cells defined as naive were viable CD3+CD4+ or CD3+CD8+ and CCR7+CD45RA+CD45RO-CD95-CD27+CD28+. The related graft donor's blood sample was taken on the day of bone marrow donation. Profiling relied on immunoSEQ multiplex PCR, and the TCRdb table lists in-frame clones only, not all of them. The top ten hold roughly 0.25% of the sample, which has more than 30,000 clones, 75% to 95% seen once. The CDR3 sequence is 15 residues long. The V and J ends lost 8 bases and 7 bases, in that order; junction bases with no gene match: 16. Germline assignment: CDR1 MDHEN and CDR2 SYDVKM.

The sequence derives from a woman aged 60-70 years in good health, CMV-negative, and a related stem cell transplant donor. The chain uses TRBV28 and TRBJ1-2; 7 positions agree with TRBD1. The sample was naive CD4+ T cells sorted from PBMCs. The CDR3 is CASLASDRPGSGYTF. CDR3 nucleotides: TGTGCCAGCCTTGCGTCGGACAGGCCCGGCTCTGGCTACACCTTC.